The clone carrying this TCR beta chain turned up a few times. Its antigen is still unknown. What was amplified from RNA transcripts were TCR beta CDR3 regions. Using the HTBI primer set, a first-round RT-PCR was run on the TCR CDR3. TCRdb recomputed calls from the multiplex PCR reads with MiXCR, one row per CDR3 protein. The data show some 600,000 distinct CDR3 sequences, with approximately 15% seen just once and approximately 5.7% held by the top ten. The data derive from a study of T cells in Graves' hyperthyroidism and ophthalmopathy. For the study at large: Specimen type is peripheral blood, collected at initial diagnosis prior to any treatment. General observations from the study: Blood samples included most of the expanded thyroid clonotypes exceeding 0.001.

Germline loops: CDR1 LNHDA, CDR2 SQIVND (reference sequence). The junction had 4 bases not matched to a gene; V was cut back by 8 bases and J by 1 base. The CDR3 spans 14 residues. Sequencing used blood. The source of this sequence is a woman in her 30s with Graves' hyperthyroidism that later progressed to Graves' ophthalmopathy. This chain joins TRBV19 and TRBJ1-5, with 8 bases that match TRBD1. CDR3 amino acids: CASAGDRSNQPQHF. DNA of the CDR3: TGTGCCAGTGCTGGGGACAGGAGCAATCAGCCCCAGCATTTT.